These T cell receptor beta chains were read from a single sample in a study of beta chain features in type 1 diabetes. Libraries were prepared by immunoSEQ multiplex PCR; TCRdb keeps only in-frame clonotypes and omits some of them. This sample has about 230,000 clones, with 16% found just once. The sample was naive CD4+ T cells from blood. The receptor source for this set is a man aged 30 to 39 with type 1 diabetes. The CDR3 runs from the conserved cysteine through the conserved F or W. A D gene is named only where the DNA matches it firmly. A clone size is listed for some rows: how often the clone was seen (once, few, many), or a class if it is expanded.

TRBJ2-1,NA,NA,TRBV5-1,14,TGCGCCAGCAGCTTGTCGCAGGTGGGCGATGAGCAGTTCTTC,CASSLSQVGDEQFF
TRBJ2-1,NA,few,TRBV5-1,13,TGCGCCAGCAGTGCCGGATTTGGGAATGAGCAGTTCTTC,CASSAGFGNEQFF
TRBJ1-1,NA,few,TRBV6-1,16,TGTGCCAGCAGTGGAGCACAGAGTTACATGAACACTGAAGCTTTCTTT,CASSGAQSYMNTEAFF
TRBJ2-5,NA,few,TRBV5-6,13,TGTGCCAGCAGCTTGATTTCGGAAGAGACCCAGTACTTC,CASSLISEETQYF
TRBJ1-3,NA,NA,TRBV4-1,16,TGCGCCAGCAGCCAAGCGGCGAACGGGCATGGAAACACCATATATTTT,CASSQAANGHGNTIYF
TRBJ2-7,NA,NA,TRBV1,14,TGCACCAGCACACCGACAGGCTTCTCCTACGAGCAGTACTTC,CTSTPTGFSYEQYF
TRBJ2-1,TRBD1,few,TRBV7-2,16,TGTGCCAGCAGTCGTGGGACCGGGACAGGGAGAAATGAGCAGTTCTTC,CASSRGTGTGRNEQFF
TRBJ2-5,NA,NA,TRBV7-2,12,TGTGCCAGCAGCTTTCCCCAGGGCCCCCAGTACTTC,CASSFPQGPQYF
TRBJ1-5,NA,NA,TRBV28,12,TGTGCCAGCGGAAATCTCGGTCAGCCCCAGCATTTT,CASGNLGQPQHF
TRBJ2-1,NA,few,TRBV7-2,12,TGTGCCAGCAGCGCCCCGGGACTTGAGCAGTTCTTC,CASSAPGLEQFF
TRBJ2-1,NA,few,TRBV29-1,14,TGCAGCGTTTCGACCGGGACATTACCAAATGAGCAGTTCTTC,CSVSTGTLPNEQFF
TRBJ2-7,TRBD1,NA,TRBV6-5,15,TGTGCCAGCAGCCAACCCGGGACAGGGATCTACGAGCAGTACTTC,CASSQPGTGIYEQYF
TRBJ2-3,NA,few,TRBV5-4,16,TGTGCCAGCAGCCTTCGGGGGCAGCCAGGCACAGATACGCAGTATTTT,CASSLRGQPGTDTQYF
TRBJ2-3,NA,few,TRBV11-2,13,TGTGCCAGCAGCTTAGTCGGTCCAGATACGCAGTATTTT,CASSLVGPDTQYF
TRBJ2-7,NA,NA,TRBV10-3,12,TGTGCCATCAGTGGAGGGGGGAACGAGCAGTACTTC,CAISGGGNEQYF
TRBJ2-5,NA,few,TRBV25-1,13,TGTGCCAGCAGTAGACAGTCCCAAGAGACCCAGTACTTC,CASSRQSQETQYF
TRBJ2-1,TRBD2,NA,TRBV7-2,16,TGTGCCAGCACCCCGTTTTTAGCGGGGGTTAGAAATGAGCAGTTCTTC,CASTPFLAGVRNEQFF
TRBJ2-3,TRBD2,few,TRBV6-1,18,TGTGCCAGCAGTGAGAGGAGTGGGCGGGAGGGCCGGACAGATACGCAGTATTTT,CASSERSGREGRTDTQYF
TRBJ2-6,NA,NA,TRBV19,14,TGTGCCAGTAGTATGACTACTGGGGCCAACGTCCTGACTTTC,CASSMTTGANVLTF
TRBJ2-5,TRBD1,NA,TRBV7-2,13,TGTGCCAGCAGCTTGGGGACAGGAGAGACCCAGTACTTC,CASSLGTGETQYF
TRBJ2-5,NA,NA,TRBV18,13,TGTGCCAGCTCACCGGGGAGTCAGGAGACCCAGTACTTC,CASSPGSQETQYF
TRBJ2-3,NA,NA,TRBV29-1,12,TGCAGCGTTGAATCGGGGCCAGATACGCAGTATTTT,CSVESGPDTQYF
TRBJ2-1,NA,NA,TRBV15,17,TGTGCCACCGCAACTCGGGGAGCGTCTCTAAGTTACAATGAGCAGTTCTTC,CATATRGASLSYNEQFF